Listed here are 13 T cell receptor beta chains from one sample, sequenced in a study of blood T cell repertoires in COVID-19. Data came from immunoSEQ multiplex PCR; TCRdb stores just in-frame clones and leaves some out. The profile shows some 76,000 clones, 75% to 90% of them singletons. Sequenced: peripheral blood. The receptors derive from a middle-aged man with COVID-19, enrolled during active disease.

V usage is TRBV9 and J usage is TRBJ2-2; the match to TRBD1 covers 10 bases. Germline CDR1 is SGDLS and CDR2 is YYNGEE. CDR3 length: 17 residues. Losses at the gene ends were 4 bases for V and 4 bases for J; bases not matched to a gene: 10. The DNA for the CDR3 is TGTGCCAGCAGCTCACGAGGAGGGACAGGGGTCACCGGGGAGCTGTTTTTT. This encodes CASSSRGGTGVTGELFF. Drawing the rest from reference TRBV9 and TRBJ2-2, the complete variable domain is DSGVTQTPKHLITATGQRVTLRCSPRSGDLSVYWYQQSLDQGLQFLIQYYNGEERAKGNILERFSAQQFPDLHSELNLSSLELGDSALYFCASSSRGGTGVTGELFFGEGSRLTVL.

The chain recombines TRBV29-1 with TRBJ1-5, with 9 bases fitting TRBD1. The CDR3 sequence is 15 residues long. Germline V gene data show CDR1 as SQVTM and CDR2 as ANQGSEA. The trim removed 4 bases at V and 4 bases at J, leaving 8 bases unmatched. CDR3 sequence: CSVVSGTGRNQPQHF. The CDR3 nucleotides are TGCAGCGTTGTATCGGGGACAGGGAGGAATCAGCCCCAGCATTTT.

The chain recombines TRBV19 with TRBJ1-3; TRBD1 matches at 7 bases. V lost 5 bases and J lost 0; bases outside the gene matches: 4. The V gene's germline CDR1 is LNHDA and CDR2 SQIVND (reference sequence). The CDR3 is 15 amino acids. The CDR3 sequence: CASSEQGPSGNTIYF. The CDR3 coding sequence is TGTGCCAGTAGTGAACAGGGGCCCTCTGGAAACACCATATATTTT.

This clone was picked up a small number of times. The rearrangement joins TRBV27 to TRBJ2-7, with 14 nucleotides matching TRBD2. Looked up from germline, CDR1 is MNHEY and CDR2 is SMNVEV (reference sequence). The CDR3 runs 18 residues. The ends lost 3 bases at V and 1 base at J; junction bases unmatched: 8. CDR3 sequence (DNA): TGTGCCAGCAGTTTCGCTTGGGGACTAGCGGGGGAGTCCTACGAGCAGTACTTC. Protein product: CASSFAWGLAGESYEQYF.

This sequence joins TRBV2 and TRBJ2-7; D is possibly TRBD1 (6 bases). The germline V gene encodes CDR1 SNHLY and CDR2 FYNNEI. The germline V and J ends were trimmed by 7 bases and 6 bases, with 16 bases remaining between them. This CDR3 region has 13 residues. DNA of the CDR3: TGTGCCAGCACCGGACAGCTGCTAGTCGAGCAGTACTTC. Amino acid sequence: CASTGQLLVEQYF. Together with reference TRBV2 and TRBJ2-7, the CDR3 gives the full variable domain: EPEVTQTPSHQVTQMGQEVILRCVPISNHLYFYWYRQILGQKVEFLVSFYNNEISEKSEIFDDQFSVERPDGSNFTLKIRSTKLEDSAMYFCASTGQLLVEQYFGPGTRLTVT.

The rearrangement uses TRBV7-2 and TRBJ1-3; TRBD1 matches at 7 bases. The trim removed 4 bases at V and 0 bases at J, leaving 3 bases unmatched. Germline V CDR1 and CDR2: SGHTA, FQGNSA. The CDR3 has 15 amino acids. This CDR3 is CASSSGQFSGNTIYF. For the CDR3, the DNA is TGTGCCAGCAGCTCGGGACAGTTCTCTGGAAACACCATATATTTT.

Concerning this clone: Other DNA sequences in this specimen translate into the identical CDR3. V usage is TRBV29-1 and J usage is TRBJ2-7, with 9 nucleotides matching TRBD1. The CDR3 loop spans 13 amino acids. CDR1 is SQVTM and CDR2 is ANQGSEA in the germline V gene. V lost 6 bases and J lost 5; bases outside the gene matches: 8. The CDR3, as DNA: TGCAGCGTCGCCTGGACAGGGGAGAACGAGCAGTACTTC. Translation: CSVAWTGENEQYF.

The genes are TRBV20-1 and TRBJ1-2; 9 bases line up with TRBD1. V lost 7 bases, J lost 8 bases, and 5 bases stayed unmatched. Germline CDR1 and CDR2: DFQATT and SNEGSKA (reference sequence). CDR3 size: 11 residues. The CDR3 is CSVGQGLGYTF. In nucleotides, the CDR3 is TGCAGTGTGGGACAGGGTTTGGGCTACACCTTC.

The rearrangement links TRBV12-3 or TRBV12-4 to TRBJ2-5; TRBD1 matches at 7 bases. The V segment lost 6 bases and the J segment 2 bases; nucleotides outside the gene matches: 3. CDR3 length: 13 residues. CDR3 DNA: TGTGCCAGCAGGGGGGACAGTCAAGAGACCCAGTACTTC. As protein: CASRGDSQETQYF.

This clone was found a few times. This sequence joins TRBV20-1 and TRBJ2-1; 7 bases are shared with TRBD2. The CDR3 contains 15 residues. Germline V CDR1 and CDR2: DFQATT, SNEGSKA (reference sequence). The V segment lost 3 bases and the J segment 8 bases; nucleotides outside the gene matches: 13. The CDR3 here is CSASPSGGGYDEQFF. The CDR3 region has the DNA TGCAGTGCTAGTCCCTCGGGAGGAGGATACGATGAGCAGTTCTTC.

This chain uses TRBV7-9 with TRBJ2-2; tentatively, D is TRBD2 (6 bases). Germline assignment: CDR1 SEHNR and CDR2 FQNEAQ (reference sequence). The ends were cut back, 4 bases at V and 8 bases at J, with 20 bases in the middle. The CDR3 spans 16 residues. The CDR3 region is CASSSGALGPPGELFF. DNA for the CDR3: TGTGCCAGCAGCTCGGGAGCCCTGGGCCCCCCAGGGGAGCTGTTTTTT.

The chain recombines TRBV5-1 with TRBJ2-1; 13 nucleotides align to TRBD2. The CDR3 consists of 15 residues. J lost 5 bases, V lost 2 bases, and 1 base had no gene match. Germline CDR1 and CDR2: SGHRS and YFSETQ. In nucleotides, the CDR3 is TGCGCCAGCAGCTTAACTAGCGGGAGGGACAATGAGCAGTTCTTC. Amino acid sequence: CASSLTSGRDNEQFF.

The table lists this clone with a count of one. The chain is built from TRBV6-5 and TRBJ2-1, with TRBD2 identical over 9 bases. Germline CDR1 MNHEY, CDR2 SVGAGI. V gave up 0 bases and J gave up 9 bases; unmatched junction bases: 6. The CDR3 totals 15 residues. CDR3 sequence: CASSYSRLAGTEQFF. DNA for the CDR3: TGTGCCAGCAGTTACTCACGGCTAGCGGGAACTGAGCAGTTCTTC.